This TCR beta chain was sequenced in a study of cytomegalovirus exposure and HLA in healthy donors. In the study overall: An early data release held some 85 million unique TCRs from HLA-typed donors.

In regard to this clone: Antigen: not known.

The PCR was carried out with 60 Vbeta primers and 13 Jbeta primers. The repertoire was sequenced with immunoSEQ multiplex PCR; TCRdb's copy has only in-frame clones and lacks some. The table shows about 200,000 clones, with 75% to 90% occurring only once. Findings and caveats of the study: A highly shared variant cluster was judged a likely technical artifact.

The study sampled nominally healthy donors, though unrecorded immune exposures were likely. The TCR originated in a woman aged 40 to 50 in good health and CMV-seronegative. The sample was PBMCs.

The chain's CDR3 is CASSLGLAGLTILADTQYF. CDR3 coding DNA: TGTGCCAGCAGCTTAGGACTAGCGGGGTTAACGATTTTGGCAGATACGCAGTATTTT. The chain joins TRBV7-2 to TRBJ2-3; 11 positions match TRBD2. The CDR3 spans 19 residues. Germline CDR1 SGHTA, CDR2 FQGNSA. The V and J ends lost 1 base and 4 bases, in that order; junction bases with no gene match: 13.